This T cell receptor beta chain came from a study of cytomegalovirus exposure and HLA in healthy donors. Data came from immunoSEQ multiplex PCR; TCRdb stores just in-frame clones and leaves some out. The table lists tens of thousands of clones, around 95% of them singletons. In this sample, this clone turned up a few times. Its antigen remains unknown. Notes on the study in general: Rarity characterized most TCR sequences, yet some public TCRs appeared in many donors. The study flagged some 170 TCR beta chains as cytomegalovirus-associated. Specificity of a few CMV-associated chains for CMV antigens was verified in vitro.

V was shortened by 1 base and J by 5 bases, with 9 bases between the two germline ends. Germline CDR1 and CDR2: SGHTA and FQGNSA. The CDR3 runs 15 residues. The chain combines TRBV7-2 with TRBJ1-6; TRBD1 is a possible D gene (5 bases). The sequencing input was PBMCs. The TCR was taken from a woman younger than 35 in good health and CMV-seronegative. CDR3 sequence: CASSLVGGDNSPLHF. DNA for the CDR3: TGTGCCAGCAGCTTAGTGGGGGGAGATAATTCACCCCTCCACTTT.